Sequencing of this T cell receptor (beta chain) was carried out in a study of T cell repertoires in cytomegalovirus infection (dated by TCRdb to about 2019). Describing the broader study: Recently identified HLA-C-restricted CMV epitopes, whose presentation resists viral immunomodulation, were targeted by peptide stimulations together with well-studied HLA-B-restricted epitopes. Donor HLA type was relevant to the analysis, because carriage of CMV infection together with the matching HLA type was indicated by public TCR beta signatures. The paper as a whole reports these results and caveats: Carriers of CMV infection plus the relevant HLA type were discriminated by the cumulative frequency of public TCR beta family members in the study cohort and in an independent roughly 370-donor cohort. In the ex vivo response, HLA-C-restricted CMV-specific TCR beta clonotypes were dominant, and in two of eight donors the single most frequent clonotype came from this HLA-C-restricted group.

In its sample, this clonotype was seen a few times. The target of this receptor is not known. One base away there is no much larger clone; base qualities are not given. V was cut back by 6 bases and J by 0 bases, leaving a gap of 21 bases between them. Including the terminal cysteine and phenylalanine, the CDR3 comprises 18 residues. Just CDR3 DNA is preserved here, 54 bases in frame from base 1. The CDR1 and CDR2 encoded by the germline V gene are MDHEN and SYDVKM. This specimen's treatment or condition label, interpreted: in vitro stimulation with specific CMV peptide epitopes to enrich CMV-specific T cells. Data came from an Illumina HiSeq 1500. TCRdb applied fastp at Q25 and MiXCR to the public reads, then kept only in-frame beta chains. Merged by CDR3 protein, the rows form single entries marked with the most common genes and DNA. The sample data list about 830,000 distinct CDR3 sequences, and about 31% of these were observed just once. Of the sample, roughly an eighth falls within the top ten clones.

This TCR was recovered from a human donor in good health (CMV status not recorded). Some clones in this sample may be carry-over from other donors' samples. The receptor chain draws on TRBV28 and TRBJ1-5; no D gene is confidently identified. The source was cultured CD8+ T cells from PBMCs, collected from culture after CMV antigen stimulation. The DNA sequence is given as TGTGCCAGCAGGGGAAGATACCTCCTAACTTATAGCAATCAGCCCCAGCATTTT. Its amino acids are CASRGRYLLTYSNQPQHF.